Below, 18 T cell receptor beta chains from the same sample are listed, as sequenced in a study of control samples from healthy donors and cancer patients. Profiled with immunoSEQ multiplex PCR; TCRdb holds only in-frame clones, not every one. The repertoire holds some 130,000 clones, just under 95% seen once, with around 6% in the top ten. Sequencing was done on a sample of blood. The receptors shown here come from a man between 18 and 29 years old in good health.

A single count supports this clone. The chain joins TRBV25-1 to TRBJ1-2, with D unclear. CDR1 and CDR2 (germline): MGHDK, SYGVNS. This CDR3 has 14 amino acids. The V and J ends lost 2 bases and 4 bases respectively, with 11 bases between them. For the CDR3, the DNA is TGTGCCAGCAGTGAAGCCCTTCGGAGCTATGGCTACACCTTC. Translating it yields CASSEALRSYGYTF.

CDR3 region: CASSQSRGGERGLTDTQYF. The CDR3 nucleotides are TGCGCCAGCAGCCAATCTCGCGGGGGGGAAAGGGGCCTCACAGATACGCAGTATTTT. J is TRBJ2-3 and V is TRBV4-1, with 9 nucleotides matching TRBD2. The CDR3 is 19 amino acids. Germline V gene data show CDR1 as MGHRA and CDR2 as YSYEKL. Germline trimming cut 2 bases from V and 2 bases from J; bases unmatched to any gene: 14.

The CDR3 loop is CASSDPTGTDYQNNYGYTF. The CDR3 bases are TGTGCCAGCAGCGACCCGACCGGGACAGACTACCAAAATAACTATGGCTACACCTTC. The V gene is TRBV9, the J gene TRBJ1-2; 7 bases match TRBD1. In germline, CDR1 is SGDLS, CDR2 YYNGEE. V lost 3 bases to trimming and J lost 1 base; unmatched junction nucleotides: 18. The CDR3 is made up of 19 amino acids.

The V call is TRBV29-1, the J call TRBJ1-1; 7 positions match TRBD1. The CDR3 length is 14 residues. Germline CDR1 SQVTM, CDR2 ANQGSEA. Trimming at V came to 5 bases and at J to 5 bases, leaving 11 bases not matched to a gene. DNA for the CDR3: TGCAGCGTTCGTCCGACAGGGAGGGAAACTGAAGCTTTCTTT. This gives the protein CSVRPTGRETEAFF. The complete variable domain, with remaining parts taken from reference TRBV29-1 and TRBJ1-1, reads SAVISQKPSRDICQRGTSLTIQCQVDSQVTMMFWYRQQPGQSLTLIATANQGSEATYESGFVIDKFPISRPNLTFSTLTVSNMSPEDSSIYLCSVRPTGRETEAFFGQGTRLTVV.

This chain links TRBV6-5 with TRBJ1-2; unclear D gene. The CDR3 totals 11 residues. Trimming left V 7 bases short and J 7 bases short, with 10 bases between. The germline V gene encodes CDR1 MNHEY and CDR2 SVGAGI. As DNA, the CDR3 is TGTGCCAGCAAAGAGTTTGGTGGCTACACCTTC. Protein product: CASKEFGGYTF.

V and J are TRBV24-1 and TRBJ1-1; D gene unclear. This CDR3 contains 9 residues. Trimming left V 11 bases short and J 8 bases short, with 8 bases between. Germline V gives CDR1 KGHDR, CDR2 SFDVKD. Here the CDR3 reads CANPGEAFF. CDR3 coding DNA: TGTGCCAACCCCGGGGAAGCTTTCTTT.

This sequence joins TRBV5-4 and TRBJ2-7; the match to TRBD2 covers 10 bases. The CDR3 extends over 14 amino acids. Trimming removed 4 bases from V and 6 bases from J; junction bases left unmatched: 7. Germline CDR1 and CDR2: SGHNT and YYREEE (reference sequence). CDR3 coding DNA: TGTGCCAGCAGCCGCCCGGGACTAGCGATCGAGCAGTACTTC. Its protein product is CASSRPGLAIEQYF. Using reference TRBV5-4 and TRBJ2-7 for the parts outside the CDR3, the full variable domain is ETGVTQSPTHLIKTRGQQVTLRCSSQSGHNTVSWYQQALGQGPQFIFQYYREEENGRGNFPPRFSGLQFPNYSSELNVNALELDDSALYLCASSRPGLAIEQYFGPGTRLTVT.

The genes are TRBV11-2 and TRBJ2-1; TRBD2 matches 12 bases. Germline values: CDR1 SGHAT, CDR2 FQNNGV. The trim removed 5 bases at V and 2 bases at J, leaving 7 bases unmatched. The CDR3 length is 17 residues. CDR3 amino acids: CASSPRLAGETYNEQFF. CDR3 sequence (DNA): TGTGCCAGCAGCCCGCGACTAGCGGGGGAGACCTACAATGAGCAGTTCTTC. Variable domain in full (rest from reference TRBV11-2 and TRBJ2-1): EAGVAQSPRYKIIEKRQSVAFWCNPISGHATLYWYQQILGQGPKLLIQFQNNGVVDDSQLPKDRFSAERLKGVDSTLKIQPAKLEDSAVYLCASSPRLAGETYNEQFFGPGTRLTVL.

This rearrangement joins TRBV9 to TRBJ1-1, with D possibly TRBD1 on 5 matching bases. From germline, CDR1 is SGDLS and CDR2 YYNGEE. Trimming took off 0 bases at V and 1 base at J, with 7 bases between the two ends. The CDR3 runs to 14 residues. This chain's CDR3 is CASSVVGGNTEAFF. CDR3 sequence (DNA): TGTGCCAGCAGCGTAGTCGGGGGGAACACTGAAGCTTTCTTT.

This clone was seen only once. This chain links TRBV30 with TRBJ2-7, with 7 bases identical to TRBD2. V lost 0 bases and J lost 7; bases outside the gene matches: 9. CDR1 and CDR2 (germline): GTSNPN, SVGIG (reference sequence). This CDR3 contains 14 residues. Here the CDR3 DNA reads TGTGCCTGGAGTGTGAGGGGAGGGGTTGAAGAGCAGTACTTC. Its translation: CAWSVRGGVEEQYF.

This chain connects TRBV23-1 to TRBJ1-1; D remains unclear. TRBV23-1 is designated an ORF whose function remains uncertain. The CDR3 consists of 12 residues. Trimming pared 2 bases from V and 7 bases from J, leaving 8 bases between. CDR3 region: CASSQVGNEAFF. CDR3 nucleotides: TGCGCCAGCAGTCAAGTTGGAAATGAAGCTTTCTTT.

The CDR3 loop is CASSLKGEETQYF. CDR3 bases: TGTGCCAGCAGCCTGAAGGGGGAAGAGACCCAGTACTTC. The chain employs TRBV5-4 and TRBJ2-5, with D possibly matching TRBD1 (6 bases). Trimming shortened V by 4 bases and J by 3 bases, and 10 bases separated the two germline ends. Looked up from germline, CDR1 is SGHNT and CDR2 is YYREEE (reference sequence). The CDR3 has 13 residues.

The J gene is TRBJ2-2, the V gene TRBV7-6; possibly TRBD2 for D (5 bases). The CDR3 length is 13 residues. Trimming stripped 5 bases from V and 6 bases from J, with 10 bases between. Germline V gives CDR1 SGHVS, CDR2 FNYEAQ. The DNA of the CDR3 is TGTGCCAGCAGCCTCCTAGCTGCCGGGGAGCTGTTTTTT. Its translation: CASSLLAAGELFF.

The chain links TRBV14 to TRBJ2-3, with TRBD2 matching over 8 bases. This CDR3 spans 16 amino acids. The V and J ends lost 2 bases and 6 bases, in that order; junction bases with no gene match: 10. CDR1 and CDR2 from the germline V gene are SGHDN and FVKESK. The CDR3 bases are TGTGCCAGCAGCCAACGGTATATGCGGGGGGCCGATACGCAGTATTTT. Its protein product is CASSQRYMRGADTQYF.

The chain couples TRBV28 to TRBJ1-2, with D tentatively TRBD1 (5 bases). CDR1 is MDHEN and CDR2 is SYDVKM in the germline V gene. V was shortened by 8 bases and J by 6 bases, with 13 bases between the two germline ends. The CDR3 covers 12 residues. CDR3 residues: CASDWGGNGYTF. CDR3 nucleotides: TGTGCCAGCGACTGGGGGGGTAATGGCTACACCTTC.

V is TRBV20-1 and J is TRBJ2-1; D remains ambiguous. Trimming shortened V by 3 bases and J by 4 bases, and 4 bases separated the two germline ends. Germline loops: CDR1 DFQATT, CDR2 SNEGSKA (reference sequence). The CDR3 runs to 11 residues. CDR3 coding DNA: TGCAGTGCTAGCTGGTACAATGAGCAGTTCTTC. It specifies CSASWYNEQFF.

This clone came up a few times. The gene calls are TRBV10-3 and TRBJ1-1, with 7 bases matching TRBD1. This CDR3 is built from 12 residues. The junction had 5 bases not matched to a gene; V was cut back by 6 bases and J by 7 bases. Looked up from germline, CDR1 is ENHRY and CDR2 is SYGVKD. This CDR3 reads CAIRTGYGEAFF. The DNA for the CDR3 is TGTGCCATCAGGACAGGGTACGGTGAAGCTTTCTTT.

This sequence joins TRBV7-9 and TRBJ2-7; 9 bases are a match to TRBD2. The CDR3 runs 16 residues. Germline V gene data show CDR1 as SEHNR and CDR2 as FQNEAQ (reference sequence). Unmatched junction bases numbered 14, after V lost 5 bases and J lost 6 bases. The CDR3 spells CASSQKGGGGAREQYF. CDR3 nucleotide sequence: TGTGCCAGCAGCCAGAAGGGCGGCGGGGGGGCCCGCGAGCAGTACTTC.